Below, one T cell receptor beta chain is given with its context. Repertoires were generated with immunoSEQ multiplex PCR, while TCRdb's copy carries only in-frame clones and drops some. In the table there are around 200,000 clones, 85% to 90% of which are singletons. V dropped 5 bases and J dropped 3 bases, with 2 bases sitting between them. Germline V gives CDR1 SGHAT, CDR2 FQNNGV. This CDR3 spans 11 amino acids. This sample stems from a study of blood T cell repertoires in COVID-19. Study-wide context: Nucleic acid was either cDNA or gDNA, and it came from T cells, B-cell-depleted T cells, or PBMCs.

The sample was peripheral blood. The V gene is TRBV11-2, the J gene TRBJ2-1; D call uncertain. The source of this sequence is a man between 18 and 29 years old with active or convalescent COVID-19. The CDR3 loop reads CASSHYNEQFF. The CDR3 DNA reads TGTGCCAGCAGCCACTACAATGAGCAGTTCTTC.